Listed below are T cell receptor beta chains from one sample, sequenced in a study of Ad26.COV2.S vaccination and SARS-CoV-2 variants. Profiled with immunoSEQ multiplex PCR; TCRdb holds only in-frame clones, not every one. The data hold approximately 400,000 clones, with approximately 90% observed a single time. The specimen was peripheral blood, collected after recovery from COVID-19. The source of these receptors is a human donor who had recovered from COVID-19. Each CDR3 is given with its conserved first and last residue. D genes are given only for firm matches. Size is omitted from some rows. Given values are once, few, many or a class for expanded clones.

V	J	D	size	DNA	CDR3
TRBV2	TRBJ2-4	.	once	TGTGCCAGCAGTGAACAGGGGCCTTCTGACATTCAGTACTTC	CASSEQGPSDIQYF
TRBV7-9	TRBJ1-1	.	once	TGTGCCAGCAGCTTAATTGGGGGGAACACTGAAGCTTTCTTT	CASSLIGGNTEAFF
TRBV9	TRBJ2-3	.	.	TGTGCCAGCAGCGTAGGGACTCCGCGGGATACGCAGTATTTT	CASSVGTPRDTQYF
TRBV3-1/TRBV3-2	TRBJ1-1	TRBD1	.	TGTGCCAGCAGCCAGACAACAGGGGGCGCACGGGCTGAAGCTTTCTTT	CASSQTTGGARAEAFF
TRBV2	TRBJ2-2	TRBD2	.	TGTGCCAGCGGGGCCTCGGGAGGCACCGGGGAGCTGTTTTTT	CASGASGGTGELFF
TRBV11-2	TRBJ1-3	TRBD1	.	TGTGCCAGCAGCTTAGAATCGGGGACAGGGAACCTTTTGGACACCATATATTTT	CASSLESGTGNLLDTIYF
TRBV28	TRBJ2-3	.	.	TGTGCCAGCACCCATGGGCTAGGCTTTAGCACAGATACGCAGTATTTT	CASTHGLGFSTDTQYF
TRBV27	TRBJ2-6	.	.	TGTGCCAGCAGTTCGCTCGGCTCTGGGGCCAACGTCCTGACTTTC	CASSSLGSGANVLTF
TRBV27	TRBJ2-3	.	.	TGTGCCAGCAGTCGTGTAACAGGAATATTCACAGATACGCAGTATTTT	CASSRVTGIFTDTQYF
TRBV6-5	TRBJ1-5	.	once	TGTGCCAGCAGTTACAGATATAGCAATCAGCCCCAGCATTTT	CASSYRYSNQPQHF
TRBV6-1	TRBJ1-5	.	.	TGTGCCAGCAGTGAAGGGGTCCATCGGGTTAATCCCCAGCATTTT	CASSEGVHRVNPQHF
TRBV6-2/TRBV6-3	TRBJ1-4	.	.	TGTGCCAGCAGTTACTTGGGCAGGGTGGGCGAAAAACTGTTTTTT	CASSYLGRVGEKLFF
TRBV29-1	TRBJ1-1	.	.	TGCAGCGTTGTAGACCCACAGGGCTATTGGTCTGAAGCTTTCTTT	CSVVDPQGYWSEAFF
TRBV7-6	TRBJ2-2	.	.	TGTGCCAGCAGCCTCTATAGTATGGGCGGGGAGCTGTTTTTT	CASSLYSMGGELFF
TRBV2	TRBJ1-1	.	few	TGTGCCAGCAGTTCCGACAGCATGAACACTGAAGCTTTCTTT	CASSSDSMNTEAFF
TRBV18	TRBJ1-3	.	.	TGTGCCAGCTCACCAATTTTGGCATCTGGAAACACCATATATTTT	CASSPILASGNTIYF
TRBV6-5	TRBJ1-4	.	.	TGTGCCAGCAGTTACTCGTTAAATGAAAAACTGTTTTTT	CASSYSLNEKLFF